This T cell receptor beta chain is drawn from a study of T cell responses to AZD1222 COVID-19 vaccine. Study-wide points: Seropositive AZD1222 recipients at baseline numbered only five or six. Clonal diversity may have been underestimated, and the donors were mostly white British, with more females than males.

Only in-frame clones appear in the TCRdb table, and some are missing; sequencing was by immunoSEQ multiplex PCR. The sample shows fewer than 90,000 clones, about 82% of them seen only once. Regarding this clone: The target antigen is unknown.

The analysis combined second doses at about 4 or about 12 weeks. The TCR sequence derives from an adult who received the AZD1222 COVID-19 vaccine. Specimen: peripheral blood, collected 28 days after the second AZD1222 dose.

The CDR3 loop is CAISEELYEQYF. The CDR3 nucleotides are TGTGCCATCAGTGAAGAGTTATACGAGCAGTACTTC. The V call is TRBV10-3, the J call TRBJ2-7; no firm D call. The CDR3 spans 12 residues. V gave up 3 bases and J gave up 4 bases, with 7 bases separating them. Germline V lookup: CDR1 ENHRY, CDR2 SYGVKD.